The 6 T cell receptor beta chains presented below share a single source sample, sequenced in a study of cytomegalovirus exposure and HLA in healthy donors. Use of 60 Vbeta and 13 Jbeta primers characterized the PCR. Produced via immunoSEQ multiplex PCR; TCRdb's table is partial and in-frame only. The sample has 100,000 or so clones; around three quarters are singletons. The specimen was PBMCs. These receptor sequences come from a woman aged 45-65 years in good health and CMV-seropositive.

This rearrangement joins TRBV7-9 to TRBJ1-4, with TRBD1 as a possible D gene (6 bases). Trimming took 5 bases from V and 8 from J, leaving 18 bases between them. CDR3 length: 15 amino acids. Germline CDR1 and CDR2: SEHNR and FQNEAQ (reference sequence). The CDR3 DNA reads as TGTGCCAGCAGCCCCACAAACAGGGTTAGAGAAAAACTGTTTTTT. Amino acid sequence: CASSPTNRVREKLFF.

This CDR3 is CASRVPGGREEFF. CDR3 nucleotides: TGTGCCAGCAGGGTCCCGGGCGGGAGAGAAGAGTTCTTC. The gene calls are TRBV11-2 and TRBJ2-1; TRBD2 matches 7 bases. V was pared by 6 bases and J by 14 bases, with 13 bases of the junction left unmatched. The germline V gene has CDR1 SGHAT and CDR2 FQNNGV. This CDR3 contains 13 residues.

The gene calls are TRBV6-1 and TRBJ1-2; D gene ambiguous. CDR3 length: 18 residues. CDR1 is MNHNS and CDR2 is SASEGT in the germline V gene. V was pared by 0 bases and J by 3 bases, with 20 bases between. The CDR3 nucleotides read TGTGCCAGCAGTGAAGCTCCCGCAGGCACCCACCCCTACTATGGCTACACCTTC. It is translated as CASSEAPAGTHPYYGYTF.

Only one count was recorded for this clone. The chain uses TRBV4-2 and TRBJ2-3; the match to TRBD2 covers 10 bases. The CDR3 runs 16 residues. V gave up 6 bases and J gave up 4 bases; unmatched junction bases: 10. Per germline, CDR1 LGHNA and CDR2 YNFKEQ. The DNA of the CDR3 is TGTGCCAGCAGGCGGTCTAGCGGGGGTTCGGCAGATACGCAGTATTTT. It yields the protein CASRRSSGGSADTQYF.

The CDR3 DNA reads as TGTGCCAGCAGCTTAGCTCGGGCGGGAGGGGACAATGAGCAGTTCTTC. It encodes CASSLARAGGDNEQFF. This rearrangement joins TRBV11-2 to TRBJ2-1; the match to TRBD2 covers 9 bases. CDR1 is SGHAT and CDR2 is FQNNGV in the germline V gene. V gave up 1 base and J gave up 5 bases; unmatched junction bases: 6. The CDR3 consists of 16 residues.

The CDR3 loop is CASSQPTGYGYTF. CDR3 bases: TGTGCCAGCTCACAACCGACTGGCTATGGCTACACCTTC. The chain employs TRBV18 and TRBJ1-2, with D hard to call. CDR1 and CDR2 from the germline V gene are KGHSH and LQKENI. CDR3 length equals 13 residues. The V and J ends lost 4 bases and 4 bases respectively, with 10 bases between them.